This T cell receptor (beta chain) was sequenced in a study of control samples from healthy donors and cancer patients. Germline assignment: CDR1 SGHKS and CDR2 YYEKEE (reference sequence). The CDR3 sequence is 15 residues long. V shed 1 base, J shed 4 bases, and the junction held 3 bases outside the gene matches. Assay: immunoSEQ multiplex PCR; the TCRdb copy retains only in-frame clones and omits some. The sample has more than 140,000 clones, approximately 94% seen once. This clonotype was sampled from a man in his forties in good health. Sequenced material: blood. The V gene is TRBV5-5, the J gene TRBJ2-5, with 11 bases matching TRBD1. The CDR3 bases are TGTGCCAGCAGCTTGAAGGGACAGGGGGGAGAGACCCAGTACTTC. It codes for CASSLKGQGGETQYF.